This T cell receptor (beta chain) was sequenced during a study of blood T cell repertoires in COVID-19. Authors' analysis steps: Estimates of nucleated cell counts were drawn from the amplification of reference gene primers. Using immunoSEQ multiplex PCR, the repertoire was profiled, and TCRdb retains in-frame clones only, with some absent. V, J and clone size are taken as reported in that table, and D and trimming were inferred from the DNA itself. The top ten clones hold under 0.7% of a sample with 450,000 or so clones, 90% of them seen once. Participants came from some 26 US areas, aged roughly 18 to 89 years. Recovery meant two consecutive negative NP/OP PCR tests, professional clearance, or resolved symptoms. The V segment lost 2 bases and the J segment 5 bases; nucleotides outside the gene matches: 5. The CDR3 runs 15 residues. CDR1 is SGHRS and CDR2 is YFSETQ in the germline V gene.

The rearrangement uses TRBV5-1 and TRBJ1-5; 9 bases line up with TRBD1. The specimen sequenced was PBMCs or T cells enriched from blood (not recorded which). This TCR was sampled from a man younger than 35 who had recovered from COVID-19. The CDR3 nucleotides are TGCGCCAGCAGCTTCGGGACAGGGAAGGATCAGCCCCAGCATTTT. It yields the protein CASSFGTGKDQPQHF.